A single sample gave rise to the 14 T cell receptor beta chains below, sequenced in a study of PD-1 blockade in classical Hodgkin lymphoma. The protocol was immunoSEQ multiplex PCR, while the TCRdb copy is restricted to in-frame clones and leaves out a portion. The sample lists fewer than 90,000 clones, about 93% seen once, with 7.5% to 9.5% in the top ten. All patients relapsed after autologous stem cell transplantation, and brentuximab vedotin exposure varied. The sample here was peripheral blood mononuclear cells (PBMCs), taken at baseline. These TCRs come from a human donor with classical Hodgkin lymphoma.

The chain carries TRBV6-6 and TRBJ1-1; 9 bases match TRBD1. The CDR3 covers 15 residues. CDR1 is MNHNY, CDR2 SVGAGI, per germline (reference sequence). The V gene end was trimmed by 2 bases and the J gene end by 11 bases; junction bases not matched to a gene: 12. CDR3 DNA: TGTGCCAGCAGTTACGGACCCCTTAGGACAGGGGACGCTTTCTTT. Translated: CASSYGPLRTGDAFF.

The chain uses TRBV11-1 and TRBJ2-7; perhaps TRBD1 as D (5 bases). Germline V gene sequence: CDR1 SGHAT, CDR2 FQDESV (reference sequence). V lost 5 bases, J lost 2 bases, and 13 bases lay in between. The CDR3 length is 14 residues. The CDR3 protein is CASSPRQGTYEQYF. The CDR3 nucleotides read TGTGCCAGCAGCCCGCGTCAGGGTACCTACGAGCAGTACTTC.

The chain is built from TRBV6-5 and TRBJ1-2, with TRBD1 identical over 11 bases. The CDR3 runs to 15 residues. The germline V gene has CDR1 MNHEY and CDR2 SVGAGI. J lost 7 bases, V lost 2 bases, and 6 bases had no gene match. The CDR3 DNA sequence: TGTGCCAGCAGTTACGAGGGACAGGGGGGGGCTGGCTACACCTTC. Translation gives CASSYEGQGGAGYTF.

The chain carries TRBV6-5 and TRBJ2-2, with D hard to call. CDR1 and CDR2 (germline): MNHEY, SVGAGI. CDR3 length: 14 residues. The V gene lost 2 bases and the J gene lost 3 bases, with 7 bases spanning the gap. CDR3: CASSYVLDTGELFF. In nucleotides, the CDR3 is TGTGCCAGCAGTTACGTTTTAGACACCGGGGAGCTGTTTTTT.

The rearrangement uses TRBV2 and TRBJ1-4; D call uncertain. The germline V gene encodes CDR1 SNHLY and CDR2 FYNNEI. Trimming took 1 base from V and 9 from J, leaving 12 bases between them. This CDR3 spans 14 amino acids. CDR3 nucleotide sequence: TGTGCCAGCAGTGAAGGCCCGGGGAGACAAAAACTGTTTTTT. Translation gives CASSEGPGRQKLFF.

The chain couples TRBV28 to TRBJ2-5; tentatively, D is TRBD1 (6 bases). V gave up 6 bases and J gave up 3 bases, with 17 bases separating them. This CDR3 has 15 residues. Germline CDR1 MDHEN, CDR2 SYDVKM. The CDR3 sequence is CASSFVPTGEETQYF. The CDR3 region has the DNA TGTGCCAGCAGCTTTGTCCCGACAGGAGAAGAGACCCAGTACTTC.

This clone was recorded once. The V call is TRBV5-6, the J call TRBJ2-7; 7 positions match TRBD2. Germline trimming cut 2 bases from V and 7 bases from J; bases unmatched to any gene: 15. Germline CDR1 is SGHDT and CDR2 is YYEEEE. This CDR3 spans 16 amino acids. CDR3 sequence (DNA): TGTGCCAGCAGCTTTAGATGGACTGGCGGGAGAAGGGAGCAGTACTTC. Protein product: CASSFRWTGGRREQYF.

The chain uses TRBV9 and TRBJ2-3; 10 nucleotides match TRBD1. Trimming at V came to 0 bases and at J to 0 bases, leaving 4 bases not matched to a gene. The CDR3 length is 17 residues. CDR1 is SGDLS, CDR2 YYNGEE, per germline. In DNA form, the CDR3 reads TGTGCCAGCAGCGTAGAGGGACAGGGGCCGAGCACAGATACGCAGTATTTT. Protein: CASSVEGQGPSTDTQYF.

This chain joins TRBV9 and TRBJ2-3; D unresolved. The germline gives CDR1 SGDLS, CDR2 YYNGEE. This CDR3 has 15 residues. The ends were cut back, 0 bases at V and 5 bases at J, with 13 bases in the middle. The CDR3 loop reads CASSVDWRDEDTQYF. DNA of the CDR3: TGTGCCAGCAGCGTAGATTGGAGAGATGAAGATACGCAGTATTTT.

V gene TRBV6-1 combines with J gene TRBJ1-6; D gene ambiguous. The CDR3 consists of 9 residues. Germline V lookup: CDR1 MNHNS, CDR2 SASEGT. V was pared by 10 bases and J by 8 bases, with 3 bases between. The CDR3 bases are TGTGCCACCCATTCACCCCTCCACTTT. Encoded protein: CATHSPLHF.

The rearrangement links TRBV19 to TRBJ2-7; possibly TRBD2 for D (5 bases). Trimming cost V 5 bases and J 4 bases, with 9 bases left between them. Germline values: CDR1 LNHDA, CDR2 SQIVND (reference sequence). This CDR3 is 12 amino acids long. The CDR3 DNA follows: TGTGCCAGTAGTCCCTCGGGGTACGAGCAGTACTTC. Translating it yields CASSPSGYEQYF.

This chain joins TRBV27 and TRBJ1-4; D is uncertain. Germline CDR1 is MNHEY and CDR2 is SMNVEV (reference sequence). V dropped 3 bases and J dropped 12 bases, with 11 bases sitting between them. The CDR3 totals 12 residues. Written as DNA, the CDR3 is TGTGCCAGCAGTTTGTCGGGGAGCCAACTGTTTTTT. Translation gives CASSLSGSQLFF.

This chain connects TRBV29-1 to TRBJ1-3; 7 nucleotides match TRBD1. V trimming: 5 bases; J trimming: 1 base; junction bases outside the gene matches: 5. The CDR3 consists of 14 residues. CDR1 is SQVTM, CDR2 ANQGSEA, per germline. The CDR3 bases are TGCAGCGTTCGACAGGGTGGGTCTGGAAACACCATATATTTT. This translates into CSVRQGGSGNTIYF.

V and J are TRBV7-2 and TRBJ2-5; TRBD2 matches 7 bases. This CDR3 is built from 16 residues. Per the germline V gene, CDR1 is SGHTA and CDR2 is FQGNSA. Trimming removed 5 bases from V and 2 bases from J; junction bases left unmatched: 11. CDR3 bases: TGTGCCAGCAGCACCCCTAGGGCGGGAGTTCAAGAGACCCAGTACTTC. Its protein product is CASSTPRAGVQETQYF. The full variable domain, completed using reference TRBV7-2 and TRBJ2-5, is GAGVSQSPSNKVTEKGKDVELRCDPISGHTALYWYRQSLGQGLEFLIYFQGNSAPDKSGLPSDRFSAERTGGSVSTLTIQRTQQEDSAVYLCASSTPRAGVQETQYFGPGTRLLVL.